This TCR beta chain appears in the sequencing data of a study of blood T cells in healthy people across ages (dated by TCRdb to between 2014 and 2016). Turning to the overall study: In model experiments, template switching captured about one uniquely barcoded TCR beta cDNA molecule for every two T cells. Donors were grouped into four age groups: young (average about 15 years), middle-aged (roughly 37), aged (approximately 67) and long-lived (about 89). To track age-related changes in TCR beta repertoire diversity, the study relied on deep sequencing normalized with unique cDNA molecular identifiers. The study analyzed two additional independent replicas of 1 million unique cDNA reads from the same blood draw for two donors, one aged 18 to 29 and one aged 80 or older.

V is reduced by 5 bases and J by 0 bases, leaving a spacing of 14 bases between them. The CDR3 covers 16 residues, taking in both the cysteine and the phenylalanine. Just CDR3 DNA is preserved here, 48 bases in frame from base 1. Per the germline V gene, SGHAT is the CDR1 and FQNNGV is the CDR2. The receptor library was made with 5' RACE. Sequenced using an Illumina HiSeq 2500. A second PCR of 7 to 11 cycles was run with a J-beta primer mix and a sample-barcoded 5' primer. A unique molecular identifier was introduced onto each TCR beta cDNA molecule by a template-switch 5' adaptor carrying 12 random nucleotides. At least 3 million CDR3-containing paired-end reads were obtained from each sample. First-strand cDNA synthesis was performed from all RNA using the Mint cDNA synthesis kit, with priming by a TRBC-specific oligonucleotide. After uracil-DNA glycosylase treatment, a first 18-cycle PCR used universal primers M1SS and BC2_uni_R on all cDNA. On the authors' methods: For normalization, 1 million high-quality reads were randomly selected from each sample, with every read carrying a distinct molecular identifier. Reads with shared molecular identifiers were discarded instead of being binned into consensus sequences. MiTCR, set to a Q25 quality threshold and the strictest error-elimination algorithm, was used for CDR3 identification, clonotype clustering and error correction. A nonparametric unseen species model with Euler transformation was used to estimate lower-bound total TCR beta diversity. Using fastp trimming at Q25 and MiXCR clonotype assembly, TCRdb reanalyzed the public sequencing data and kept in-frame beta chains. All rows with the same CDR3 protein become a single entry with the most common DNA and genes. These V and J calls rely on TCRdb rather than the paper's analysis. Present in this sample are approximately 780,000 distinct CDR3 sequences, 20% to 30% of which were seen just once. The top ten clonotypes cover 3% of the sample.

General study outcomes and caveats: Conclusive comparison of naive and antigen-experienced compartments was prevented by the profiling of bulk unsorted PBMCs. Compared with the aged group, the long-lived group had more naive CD4+ T cells, fewer expanded clones and increased TCR diversity, suggesting age selection. The percentage of naive T cells measured by flow cytometry correlated strongly with observed TCR beta diversity. Total diversity estimates from one million sequenced T cells were considered lower bounds and underestimates. The CMV infection status of donors was not known, potentially confounding age-related changes in expanded clonotypes. As age increased, observed TCR beta diversity per million T cells dropped in a roughly linear way, and a significant reduction was already evident by age roughly 40.

The table lists this clonotype with a few counts. The clone's antigen remains unknown. Per-base quality was not reported, and no clone a single base away is much larger than it. Donors were 35 to 40 systemically healthy Caucasian individuals from Russia aged roughly 6 to 90 years. Around 9.9 milliliters of peripheral blood were collected from each donor into EDTA-treated Vacutainer tubes. PBMCs were isolated by Ficoll-Paque density-gradient centrifugation, with at least 6 million obtained per sample. Trizol reagent was used to extract total RNA from PBMCs, with at least 6 micrograms per sample. For every donor, flow cytometry on a PBMC aliquot measured the percentage of naive CD45RAhigh/CD27high T cells. These sequences were also reported in another study, on T cells of mothers and their children. That second report states: Nine systemically healthy Caucasian individuals, comprising three mothers and their six children, were included as donors. cDNA synthesis used all of the extracted RNA, with approximately 1.6 ug of RNA in each 15 ul reaction. Sample barcodes and 2-4 random nucleotides were added via the M1S primer in the second PCR. Each mother yielded over 9.5 million TCR beta CDR3 reads and each child about 3 million reads. Thymic selection shapes the output of TCR recombination in a similar way in related and unrelated pairs, and inherited differences have a minor effect. Normalized repertoire overlap was always found to be slightly, but never significantly, higher in related mother-child pairs than in unrelated mother-child pairs. No persistent microchimeric T cell clones were detected, at a sensitivity of roughly 93 clones per million clonotypes. In the study, deep NGS was used to compare the TCR beta repertoires of mothers and children, and features distinguishing related mother-child pairs from unrelated individuals were sought. Mothers averaged about 37 +/- 4 years of age and children averaged roughly 10 +/- 4 years. After adapter ligation with NEBNext reagents, the libraries were sequenced on Illumina HiSeq 2000 with 100+100 nt paired-end reads. To prevent cross-contamination, the mother and child libraries were prepared a month apart and were sequenced in separate runs. For each donor, between about 500,000 and 2,200,000 distinct TCR beta clonotypes were identified. Naive TCR beta clonotypes were estimated from low-frequency clonotypes matched to each donor's FACS-determined naive share, without sorting.

In this chain, TRBV11-2 is recombined with TRBJ2-1; the D segment could be TRBD1, given 6 matching bases. This TCR was recovered from a boy between 10 and 17 years old in good health. Sequences were obtained from blood. The CDR3 loop reads CASSLPTTGSYNEQFF. The DNA sequence is as follows: TGTGCCAGCAGCCTACCCACGACAGGCTCCTACAATGAGCAGTTCTTC.